The clone carrying this T cell receptor (beta chain) was counted at least ten times. Its antigen is unidentified. A library prepared for alpha chains yielded this beta chain as an off-target read; its size is of little meaning. TCRdb reanalysed the 5' RACE reads using MiXCR and keeps one entry per CDR3 protein. The sample records fewer than 20,000 distinct CDR3 sequences, 5.8% being singletons. V was clipped by 1 base and J by 5 bases, with 8 bases between them. CDR1 is LGHNA and CDR2 is YNFKEQ in the germline V gene. This CDR3 contains 14 residues. Time point in this sample: sample taken at primary tumor resection. These data are taken from a study of spatial heterogeneity in lung cancer. Study observations and caveats: For expanded intratumoral alpha and beta TCRs, counts tracked tumor mutation counts.

V and J are TRBV4-2 and TRBJ2-2; D is possibly TRBD2 (5 bases). The origin of this receptor is a female donor with early-stage non-small cell lung cancer. The sample consisted of lung tumor tissue, taken at surgery. The CDR3 loop is CASSQVRGTGELFF. DNA of the CDR3: TGTGCCAGCAGCCAAGTACGGGGTACCGGGGAGCTGTTTTTT.